The clone carrying this T cell receptor (beta chain) was recorded a few times. TCRdb redid the calling of the 5' RACE reads with MiXCR, one entry per CDR3 protein. The data contain hundreds of thousands of distinct CDR3 sequences, 20% to 25% of them seen just once; the ten biggest clones take up 4% to 5.5%. The V end lost 4 bases, the J end lost 0 bases, and 10 bases lay between the germline ends. The germline V gene encodes CDR1 LGHNA and CDR2 YNFKEQ. The CDR3 is 15 residues long. This sample is part of a study of identical twins. These data also featured in a second study, about T cells expressing NK-cell markers.

Specimen: PBMCs. This chain connects TRBV4-2 to TRBJ1-5; no firm D call. This receptor was identified in a woman aged 18-35 years in good health. CDR3 nucleotide sequence: TGTGCCAGCAGCCCAGGTGATAATAGCAATCAGCCCCAGCATTTT. Protein: CASSPGDNSNQPQHF.